The following is a T cell receptor (beta chain) sequence with its context. This sample is drawn from a study of blood T cell repertoires in COVID-19. At the level of the study: From T cells, B-cell-depleted T cells, or PBMCs came the material, which was cDNA or gDNA.

Categorization into cohorts depended on clinical history that participants reported. Produced via immunoSEQ multiplex PCR; TCRdb's table is partial and in-frame only. In the table there are around 150,000 clones, about four fifths of which are singletons. The CDR3 length is 13 residues. The V gene's germline CDR1 is SGHDT and CDR2 YYEEEE. V was cut by 1 base and J by 4 bases, with 8 bases left in between. The rearrangement joins TRBV5-6 to TRBJ2-5, with D tentatively TRBD2 (5 bases). Input material: PBMCs or T cells enriched from blood (not recorded which). The clonotype comes from a woman in her sixties or seventies who had recovered from COVID-19. This CDR3 is CASSLSGPETQYF. Written as DNA, the CDR3 is TGTGCCAGCAGCTTGAGCGGTCCAGAGACCCAGTACTTC.